These T cell receptor beta chains were read from a single sample in a study of blood T cell repertoires in COVID-19. Clones were read by immunoSEQ multiplex PCR, and TCRdb kept only the in-frame ones, dropping some. The sample has around 140,000 clones, roughly 84% seen once. Input material: peripheral blood. Receptors were obtained from a man aged 25-45 years with COVID-19, enrolled during active disease. The conserved cysteine and the conserved F or W are not part of the CDR3 here.

J gene,V gene,CDR3 protein
TRBJ1-2,TRBV5-1,ASRPGTGGYGYT
TRBJ1-2,TRBV2,ASERQGATGYT
TRBJ1-4,TRBV13,ASSLRGWGDNEKLF
TRBJ2-6,TRBV19,ASRKQGAFASGANVLT
TRBJ1-5,TRBV18,ASSPSRDQPQH
TRBJ1-4,TRBV28,ASSSSLINEKLF
TRBJ2-5,TRBV11-3,ASSLTGYQETQY
TRBJ1-2,TRBV6-6,ASRPTAFLGYT
TRBJ2-2,TRBV3-1/TRBV3-2,ASSQDRGTSGRWANTGELF
TRBJ1-3,TRBV14,ASSQVSLSGNTIY
TRBJ2-3,TRBV2,ASSGLDSTDTQY
TRBJ1-6,TRBV25-1,ASSAQLTNSPLH
TRBJ2-5,TRBV11-2,ASSSRRAGVFETQY
TRBJ2-7,TRBV7-2,ASSLYTGVNEQY
TRBJ2-3,TRBV6-5,ASSQTGVSTDTQY
TRBJ1-3,TRBV9,ASSVSGLTGNTIY
TRBJ2-2,TRBV28,ASSKTGTSGGLF
TRBJ2-3,TRBV14,ASSQDEAAYTDTQY
TRBJ1-1,TRBV30,AWKAGAPTEAF
TRBJ2-7,TRBV7-9,ASSLVEEQY
TRBJ2-7,TRBV7-2,ASRPTSGSSYEQY
TRBJ1-5,TRBV28,ASSFSDQPQH
TRBJ1-2,TRBV7-3,ASSSTDNYGYT
TRBJ2-3,TRBV3-1/TRBV3-2,ASSPSTDTQY
TRBJ2-7,TRBV28,ASSLHRGSTRVYEQY
TRBJ2-7,TRBV3-1/TRBV3-2,ASSQDRRSSYEQY
TRBJ2-4,TRBV7-9,ASSLARDRAIQY
TRBJ1-1,TRBV3-1/TRBV3-2,ASSNRDRGNTEAF
TRBJ2-3,TRBV24-1,ATSDPGLAGDRDTQY
TRBJ1-5,TRBV4-1,ASSRRSGVVQPQH
TRBJ1-2,TRBV5-1,ASSGGQGGLGYT
TRBJ2-1,TRBV5-1,ASSLVPGSYNEQF
TRBJ2-2,TRBV7-9,ASSPGLAGGKNTGELF
TRBJ1-1,TRBV7-2,ASSSRLLNTEAF
TRBJ2-7,TRBV6-1,ASSEFSAPGLAIQY
TRBJ1-1,TRBV11-2,ASSSDRGWTTEAF
TRBJ2-5,TRBV10-3,AIKPQGQGRETQY
TRBJ1-1,TRBV5-4,ASSQKTGVVEAF
TRBJ1-1,TRBV27,ASSLRGGPNTEAF
TRBJ1-2,TRBV6-5,ASTLRTGLGYT
TRBJ2-3,TRBV28,ASSLPGTGQDTQY
TRBJ1-6,TRBV3-1/TRBV3-2,ASSLGQPNSPLH
TRBJ2-6,TRBV6-5,ASGVGANVLT
TRBJ1-6,TRBV2,ASSIDREWSPLH
TRBJ1-2,TRBV11-2,ASSLDGAGKYYGYT
TRBJ2-3,TRBV20-1,SARGENTQY
TRBJ2-5,TRBV6-5,ASSRGSAGTQY
TRBJ2-6,TRBV19,ASSNPRAGALGANVLT
TRBJ1-1,TRBV25-1,ASSADRLNTEAF
TRBJ1-5,TRBV19,ATDRRGQGISNQPQH
TRBJ1-2,TRBV4-1,ASSQVVTGANYGYT
TRBJ2-3,TRBV11-2,ASSLVWVPGDTQY
TRBJ2-7,TRBV6-4,ASSLLAGYYEQY